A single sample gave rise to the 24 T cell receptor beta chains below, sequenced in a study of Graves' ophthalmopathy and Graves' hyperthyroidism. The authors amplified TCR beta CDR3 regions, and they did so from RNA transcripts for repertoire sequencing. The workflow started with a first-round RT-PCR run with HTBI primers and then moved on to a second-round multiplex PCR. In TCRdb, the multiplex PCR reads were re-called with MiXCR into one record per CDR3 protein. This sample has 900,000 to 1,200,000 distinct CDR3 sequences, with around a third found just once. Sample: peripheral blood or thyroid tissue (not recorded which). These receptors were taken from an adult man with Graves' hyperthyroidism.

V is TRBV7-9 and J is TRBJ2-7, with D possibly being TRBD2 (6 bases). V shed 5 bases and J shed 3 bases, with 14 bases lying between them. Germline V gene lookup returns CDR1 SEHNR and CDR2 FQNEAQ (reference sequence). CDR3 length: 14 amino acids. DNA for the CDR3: TGTGCCAGCAGCCCCCGGGGGTCCGGCTACGAGCAGTACTTC. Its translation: CASSPRGSGYEQYF.

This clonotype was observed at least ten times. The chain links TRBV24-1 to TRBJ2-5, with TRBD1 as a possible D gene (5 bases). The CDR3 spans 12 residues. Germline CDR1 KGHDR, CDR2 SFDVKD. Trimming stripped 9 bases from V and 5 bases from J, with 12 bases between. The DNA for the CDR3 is TGTGCCACCGGGGTGACAGAGGAGACCCAGTACTTC. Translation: CATGVTEETQYF.

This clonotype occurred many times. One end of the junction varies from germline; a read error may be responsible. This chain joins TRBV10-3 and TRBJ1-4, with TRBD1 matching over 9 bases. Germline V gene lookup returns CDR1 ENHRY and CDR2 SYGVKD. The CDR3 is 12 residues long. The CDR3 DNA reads TGTGCCATCAGTAAGGACAGGGGACGACTTGTTTTT. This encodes CAISKDRGRLVF.

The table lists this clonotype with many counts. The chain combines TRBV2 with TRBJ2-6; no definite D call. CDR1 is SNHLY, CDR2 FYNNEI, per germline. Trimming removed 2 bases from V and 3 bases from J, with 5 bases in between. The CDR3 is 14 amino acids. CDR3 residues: CASSEWGGANVLTF. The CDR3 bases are TGTGCCAGCAGTGAATGGGGTGGGGCCAACGTCCTGACTTTC.

In DNA form, the CDR3 reads TGTGCCAGCATGACAGGGGTCTGGCCGAATTCACCCCTCCACTTT. Translation: CASMTGVWPNSPLHF. The chain carries TRBV2 and TRBJ1-6; 8 positions agree with TRBD1. With 7 bases clipped from V and 7 bases from J, the junction kept 9 bases outside the gene matches. Germline lookup yields CDR1 SNHLY and CDR2 FYNNEI. The CDR3 loop spans 15 amino acids.

The CDR3 protein is CASRSTDRNQPQHF. CDR3 DNA sequence: TGTGCCAGCAGATCAACAGACCGCAATCAGCCCCAGCATTTT. The chain couples TRBV9 to TRBJ1-5; no firm D call. The CDR3 runs to 14 residues. Germline V gives CDR1 SGDLS, CDR2 YYNGEE. The V end lost 5 bases, the J end lost 2 bases, and 11 bases lay between the germline ends.

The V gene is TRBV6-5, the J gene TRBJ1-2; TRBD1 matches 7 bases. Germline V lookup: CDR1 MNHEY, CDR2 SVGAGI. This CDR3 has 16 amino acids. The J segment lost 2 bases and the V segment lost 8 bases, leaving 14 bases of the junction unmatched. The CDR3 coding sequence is TGTGCCAGCGGGAAAAGCGACAGGGTGGCCAACTATGGCTACACCTTC. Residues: CASGKSDRVANYGYTF.

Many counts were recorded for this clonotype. The CDR3 DNA reads TGCAGCGTTGAGGACGGAGACTACGAGCAGTACTTC. It codes for CSVEDGDYEQYF. V is TRBV29-1 and J is TRBJ2-7; D gene ambiguous. The length of the CDR3 is 12 residues. The V gene's germline CDR1 is SQVTM and CDR2 ANQGSEA. V was pared by 3 bases and J by 3 bases, with 9 bases between.

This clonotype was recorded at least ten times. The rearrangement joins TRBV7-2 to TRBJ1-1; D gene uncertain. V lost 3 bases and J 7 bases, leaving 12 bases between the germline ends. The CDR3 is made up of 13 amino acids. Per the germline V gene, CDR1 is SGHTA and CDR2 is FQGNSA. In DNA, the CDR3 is TGTGCCAGCAGCTTCCTACAGAGTGGTGAAGCTTTCTTT. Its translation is CASSFLQSGEAFF.

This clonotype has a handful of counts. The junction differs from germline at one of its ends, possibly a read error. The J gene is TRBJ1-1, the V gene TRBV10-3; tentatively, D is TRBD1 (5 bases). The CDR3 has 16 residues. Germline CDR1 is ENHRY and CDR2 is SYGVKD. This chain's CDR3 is CASSYGRTPLNTEAFF. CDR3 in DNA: TGTGCCAGCAGTTACGGGCGGACACCTTTGAACACTGAAGCTTTCTTT.

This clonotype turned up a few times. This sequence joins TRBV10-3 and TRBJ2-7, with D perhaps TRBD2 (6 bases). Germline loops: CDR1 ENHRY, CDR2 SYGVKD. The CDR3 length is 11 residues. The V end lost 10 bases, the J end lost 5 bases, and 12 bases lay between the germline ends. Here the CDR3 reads CASSGFNEQYF. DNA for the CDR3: TGTGCCAGCAGCGGGTTTAACGAGCAGTACTTC.

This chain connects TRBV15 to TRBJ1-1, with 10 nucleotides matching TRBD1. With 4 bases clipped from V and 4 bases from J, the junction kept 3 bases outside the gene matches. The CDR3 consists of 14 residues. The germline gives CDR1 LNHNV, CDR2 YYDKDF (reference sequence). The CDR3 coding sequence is TGTGCCACCAGCACCCGGACAGGGGGCACTGAAGCTTTCTTT. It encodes CATSTRTGGTEAFF.

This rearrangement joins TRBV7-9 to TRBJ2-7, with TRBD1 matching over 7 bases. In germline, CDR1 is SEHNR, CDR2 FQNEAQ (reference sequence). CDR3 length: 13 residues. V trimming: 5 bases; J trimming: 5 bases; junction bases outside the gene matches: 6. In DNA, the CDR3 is TGTGCCAGCAGCCGACAGGGTTGGAACGAGCAGTACTTC. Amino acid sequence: CASSRQGWNEQYF.

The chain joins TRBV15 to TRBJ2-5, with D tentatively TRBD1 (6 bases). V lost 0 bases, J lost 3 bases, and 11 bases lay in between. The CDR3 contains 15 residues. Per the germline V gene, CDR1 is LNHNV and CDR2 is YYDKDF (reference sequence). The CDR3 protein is CATSRDRTAKETQYF. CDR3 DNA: TGTGCCACCAGCAGAGATCGGACAGCTAAAGAGACCCAGTACTTC.

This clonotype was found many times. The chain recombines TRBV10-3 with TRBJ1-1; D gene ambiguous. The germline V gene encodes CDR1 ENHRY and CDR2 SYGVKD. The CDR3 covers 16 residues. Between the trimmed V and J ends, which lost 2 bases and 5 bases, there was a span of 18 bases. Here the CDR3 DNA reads TGTGCCATCAGTGAGCTGGTCGGAGGTCGGGGAACTGAAGCTTTCTTT. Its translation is CAISELVGGRGTEAFF.

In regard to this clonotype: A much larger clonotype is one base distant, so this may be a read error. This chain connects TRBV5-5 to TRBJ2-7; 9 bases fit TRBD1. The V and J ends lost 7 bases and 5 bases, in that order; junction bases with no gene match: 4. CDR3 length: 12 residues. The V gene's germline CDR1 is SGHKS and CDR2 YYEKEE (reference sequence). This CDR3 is CASEGQGNEQYF. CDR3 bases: TGTGCCAGCGAGGGACAGGGAAACGAGCAGTACTTC.

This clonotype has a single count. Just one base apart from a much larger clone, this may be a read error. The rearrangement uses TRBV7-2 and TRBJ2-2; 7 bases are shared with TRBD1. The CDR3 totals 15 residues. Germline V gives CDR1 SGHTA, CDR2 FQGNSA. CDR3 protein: CASGLRGTVTGELFF. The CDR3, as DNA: TGTGCCAGCGGCTTAAGGGGGACAGTCACCGGGGAGCTGTTTTTT.

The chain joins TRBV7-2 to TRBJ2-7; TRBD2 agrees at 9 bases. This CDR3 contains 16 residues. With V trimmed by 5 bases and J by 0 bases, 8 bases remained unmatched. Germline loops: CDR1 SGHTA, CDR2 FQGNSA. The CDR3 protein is CASSPFGSGSSYEQYF. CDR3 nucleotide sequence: TGTGCCAGCAGCCCCTTCGGTAGCGGGAGCTCCTACGAGCAGTACTTC.

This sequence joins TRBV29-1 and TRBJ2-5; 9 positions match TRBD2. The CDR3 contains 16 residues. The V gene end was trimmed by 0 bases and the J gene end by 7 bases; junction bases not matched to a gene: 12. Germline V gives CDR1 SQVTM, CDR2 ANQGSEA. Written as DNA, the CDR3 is TGCAGCGTTGAAGATGACGCGGGAGGGCAAGGGGGGACCCAGTACTTC. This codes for CSVEDDAGGQGGTQYF.

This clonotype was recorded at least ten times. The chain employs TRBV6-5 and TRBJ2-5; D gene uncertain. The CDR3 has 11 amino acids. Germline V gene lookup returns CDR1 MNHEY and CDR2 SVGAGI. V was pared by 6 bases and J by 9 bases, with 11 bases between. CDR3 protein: CASRSRLAQYF. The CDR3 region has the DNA TGTGCCAGCAGGTCCCGGTTGGCCCAGTACTTC.

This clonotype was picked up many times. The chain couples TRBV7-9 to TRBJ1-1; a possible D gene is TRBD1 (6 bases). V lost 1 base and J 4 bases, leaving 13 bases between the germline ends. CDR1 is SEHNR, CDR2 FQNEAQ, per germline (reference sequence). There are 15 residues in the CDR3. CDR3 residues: CASSLGGGAGTEAFF. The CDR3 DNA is TGTGCCAGCAGCTTAGGTGGGGGGGCCGGCACTGAAGCTTTCTTT.

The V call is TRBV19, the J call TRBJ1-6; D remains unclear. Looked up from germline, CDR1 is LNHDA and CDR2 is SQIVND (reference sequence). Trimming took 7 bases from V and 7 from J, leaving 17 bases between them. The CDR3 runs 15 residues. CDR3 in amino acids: CASTTHGVGNSPLHF. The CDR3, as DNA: TGTGCCAGTACGACCCACGGGGTGGGCAATTCACCCCTCCACTTT.

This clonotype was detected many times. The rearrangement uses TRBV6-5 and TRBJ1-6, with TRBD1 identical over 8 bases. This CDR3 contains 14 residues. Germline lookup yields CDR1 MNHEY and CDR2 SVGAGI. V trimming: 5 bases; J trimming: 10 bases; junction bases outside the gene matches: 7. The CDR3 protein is CASSQGASWSPLHF. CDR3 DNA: TGTGCCAGCAGTCAGGGGGCGAGTTGGTCACCCCTCCACTTT.

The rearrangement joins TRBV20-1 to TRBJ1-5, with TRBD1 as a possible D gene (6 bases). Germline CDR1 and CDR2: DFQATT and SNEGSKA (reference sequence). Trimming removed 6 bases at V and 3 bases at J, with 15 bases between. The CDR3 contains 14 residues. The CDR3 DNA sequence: TGCAGTGCCCTTGCAGGGGCAGCCAATCAGCCCCAGCATTTT. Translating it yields CSALAGAANQPQHF.